The next 15 T cell receptor beta chains were all read from a single sample in a study of cytomegalovirus exposure and HLA in healthy donors. The PCR was carried out with 60 Vbeta primers and 13 Jbeta primers. Data came from immunoSEQ multiplex PCR; TCRdb stores just in-frame clones and leaves some out. There are 200,000 or so clones in the sample; 70% to 85% occur only once, and approximately 0.098% lies in the top ten. Material for sequencing was PBMCs. The receptors come from a boy aged 2 to 10 in good health and CMV-seronegative.

This sequence joins TRBV7-2 and TRBJ2-7; D is ambiguous. The CDR3 extends over 11 amino acids. From germline, CDR1 is SGHTA and CDR2 FQGNSA. With 2 bases removed from V and 6 bases from J, the gap between germline ends came to 5 bases. Here the CDR3 reads CASSLSGEQYF. CDR3 sequence (DNA): TGTGCCAGCAGCTTATCAGGCGAGCAGTACTTC.

The chain employs TRBV5-1 and TRBJ2-7; 9 bases line up with TRBD1. This CDR3 has 14 amino acids. Per germline, CDR1 SGHRS and CDR2 YFSETQ. With V trimmed by 2 bases and J by 7 bases, 7 bases remained unmatched. CDR3 coding DNA: TGCGCCAGCAGCTTCGCCCGGACAGGGGAAGAGCAGTACTTC. Translated: CASSFARTGEEQYF.

This rearrangement joins TRBV4-1 to TRBJ2-5, with 7 bases aligning to TRBD2. After removal of 3 bases from V and 4 bases from J, the junction contained 8 bases not matched to a gene. CDR1 and CDR2 (germline): MGHRA, YSYEKL. CDR3 length: 15 residues. For the CDR3, the DNA is TGCGCCAGCAGCCAGTCTCGGGGGGACCGAGAGACCCAGTACTTC. Translation gives CASSQSRGDRETQYF.

The CDR3 loop reads CASSTGTGPYYGYTF. The DNA for the CDR3 is TGTGCCAGCAGCACCGGGACAGGACCTTACTATGGCTACACCTTC. The chain has TRBV7-8 and TRBJ1-2, with 8 bases that match TRBD1. V lost 5 bases, J lost 3 bases, and 8 bases stayed unmatched. CDR3 length: 15 amino acids. Germline V CDR1 and CDR2: SGHVS, FQNEAQ. Complete variable domain (other parts from reference TRBV7-8 and TRBJ1-2): GAGVSQSPRYKVAKRGQDVALRCDPISGHVSLFWYQQALGQGPEFLTYFQNEAQLDKSGLPSDRFFAERPEGSVSTLKIQRTQQEDSAVYLCASSTGTGPYYGYTFGSGTRLTVV.

For this clone: An end of the junction differs from the germline gene, which may be a read error. The chain couples TRBV11-2 to TRBJ1-3; possibly TRBD1 for D (6 bases). Germline V gives CDR1 SGHAT, CDR2 FQNNGV. CDR3 length equals 12 residues. CDR3 residues: CASSQGGNTIYF. CDR3 in DNA: TGTGCCAGCAGCCAAGGGGGAAACACTATATATTTT.

The chain recombines TRBV19 with TRBJ2-7; TRBD1 aligns across 7 bases. There are 15 residues in the CDR3. J was trimmed by 4 bases and V by 4 bases; bases with no gene match: 10. Germline CDR1 is LNHDA and CDR2 is SQIVND (reference sequence). The CDR3 region has the DNA TGTGCCAGTAGTACCCGGGACAGTTTGGCGTACGAGCAGTACTTC. Translating gives CASSTRDSLAYEQYF.

The chain joins TRBV4-1 to TRBJ1-2, with 8 bases matching TRBD1. Germline trimming cut 2 bases from V and 8 bases from J; bases unmatched to any gene: 13. This CDR3 region has 16 residues. CDR1 is MGHRA and CDR2 is YSYEKL in the germline V gene. The CDR3 nucleotides are TGCGCCAGCAGCCAACTCCGGGACAGGAGTTGGTGGGGCTACACCTTC. It specifies CASSQLRDRSWWGYTF.

This chain uses TRBV15 with TRBJ2-1; D gene uncertain. CDR1 LNHNV and CDR2 YYDKDF come from the germline V gene (reference sequence). V dropped 0 bases and J dropped 5 bases, with 8 bases sitting between them. The CDR3 consists of 14 residues. The chain's CDR3 is CATSRDVANNEQFF. As DNA, the CDR3 is TGTGCCACCAGCAGAGATGTGGCAAACAATGAGCAGTTCTTC.

J is TRBJ2-5 and V is TRBV6-1; D call uncertain. This CDR3 has 12 residues. The germline V and J ends were trimmed by 5 bases and 2 bases, with 6 bases remaining between them. CDR1 and CDR2 from the germline V gene are MNHNS and SASEGT. CDR3 region: CASSLVQETQYF. In nucleotides, the CDR3 is TGTGCCAGCAGTCTAGTACAAGAGACCCAGTACTTC.

V and J are TRBV27 and TRBJ1-2; 8 bases map to TRBD1. Germline V gene sequence: CDR1 MNHEY, CDR2 SMNVEV (reference sequence). J lost 3 bases, V lost 6 bases, and 9 bases had no gene match. This CDR3 is built from 15 residues. This chain's CDR3 is CASRGTTGAYYGYTF. The CDR3 DNA sequence: TGTGCCAGCAGGGGGACGACAGGGGCCTACTATGGCTACACCTTC.

The chain carries TRBV5-4 and TRBJ2-3, with 8 bases fitting TRBD2. V dropped 1 base and J dropped 4; count of bases not matched to a gene: 5. CDR3 size: 15 residues. From germline, CDR1 is SGHNT and CDR2 YYREEE (reference sequence). For the CDR3, the DNA is TGTGCCAGCAGCTTGTATAGCGGGGCGGCAGATACGCAGTATTTT. Translating gives CASSLYSGAADTQYF.

The rearrangement joins TRBV6-1 to TRBJ2-4, with D perhaps TRBD2 (5 bases). The CDR3 loop spans 13 amino acids. Trimming removed 1 base at V and 7 bases at J, with 8 bases between. CDR1 is MNHNS, CDR2 SASEGT, per germline. Here the CDR3 reads CASSEVGENIQYF. As DNA, the CDR3 is TGTGCCAGCAGTGAAGTCGGGGAGAACATTCAGTACTTC.

This clone was seen only once. The chain carries TRBV27 and TRBJ1-5, with D perhaps matching TRBD1 (6 bases). Trimming removed 4 bases from V and 3 bases from J, with 7 bases in between. Germline V gives CDR1 MNHEY, CDR2 SMNVEV (reference sequence). This CDR3 spans 13 amino acids. Written as DNA, the CDR3 is TGTGCCAGCAGTTGGACAGCCAATCAGCCCCAGCATTTT. It translates to CASSWTANQPQHF.

This clone is a singleton in its sample. V gene TRBV10-3 combines with J gene TRBJ1-2; 9 bases line up with TRBD1. J gave up 6 bases and V 5 bases, and 13 bases lay outside the gene matches. CDR1 is ENHRY and CDR2 is SYGVKD in the germline V gene. The CDR3 is made up of 16 amino acids. CDR3 amino acids: CAISSRLRTGADGYTF. As DNA, the CDR3 is TGTGCCATCAGTAGTCGACTGAGGACAGGGGCCGATGGCTACACCTTC.

CDR3 amino acids: CASSPGQVFGNEQFF. CDR3 sequence (DNA): TGTGCCAGCAGCCCGGGACAGGTATTCGGGAATGAGCAGTTCTTC. This chain connects TRBV5-4 to TRBJ2-1; 8 positions match TRBD1. Looked up from germline, CDR1 is SGHNT and CDR2 is YYREEE (reference sequence). This CDR3 has 15 amino acids. V lost 4 bases, J lost 7 bases, and 10 bases stayed unmatched.